This TCR beta chain was recorded in a study of neoadjuvant anti-PD-1 for oral cavity cancer. Study summary: Nivolumab at 3 mg/kg was mostly given biweekly, three to four doses, pre-surgery. Study observations and caveats: Each response group had just a few patients in TCR analyses.

Patients had newly diagnosed, untreated stage II-IVA oral cavity squamous cell carcinoma. The patients had HPV-negative, locally advanced oral cavity squamous cell carcinoma. To note about this clone: Its specificity is unknown.

This CDR3 is 13 amino acids long. V shed 4 bases and J shed 8 bases, with 12 bases lying between them. The germline V gene has CDR1 SGHNT and CDR2 YYREEE (reference sequence). The assay was immunoSEQ multiplex PCR, and TCRdb's table has in-frame clones only and misses some. The top ten clones hold about 2.2% of a sample with roughly 14,000 clones, roughly two thirds of them seen once. V gene TRBV5-4 combines with J gene TRBJ2-2, with D hard to call. The TCR sequence derives from a person aged 35-79 years with oral cavity squamous cell carcinoma. This material consisted of PBMCs, taken before nivolumab (anti-PD-1) treatment. CDR3 sequence (DNA): TGTGCCAGCAGCCCAAGTTTCGAGGGGGAGCTGTTTTTT. Encoded protein: CASSPSFEGELFF.